These 9 T cell receptor beta chains were sequenced from one sample in a study of T cells in Graves' hyperthyroidism and ophthalmopathy. Researchers amplified the TCR beta CDR3 regions from RNA transcripts. The HTBI primer set served for first-round RT-PCR of the TCR CDR3. A single record per CDR3 protein comes from TCRdb applying MiXCR to the multiplex PCR reads. The top ten hold 10% to 12% of the sample, which has roughly 520,000 distinct CDR3 sequences, approximately 24% seen once. The source material was blood. The receptors stem from a young woman with Graves' ophthalmopathy.

The sample holds many counts of this clonotype. V usage is TRBV20-1 and J usage is TRBJ1-1; TRBD1 might be the D (6 bases). The CDR3 is made up of 14 amino acids. V was trimmed by 0 bases and J by 5 bases, leaving 13 bases between them. CDR1 is DFQATT, CDR2 SNEGSKA, per germline (reference sequence). The CDR3 DNA follows: TGCAGTGCTAGAGATGCGCAGGGGCGGACTGAAGCTTTCTTT. This gives the protein CSARDAQGRTEAFF.

Note on this clonotype: The CDR3 does not close with the conserved phenylalanine or tryptophan, likely indicating a read error. The rearrangement links TRBV4-1 to TRBJ1-2; possibly TRBD1 for D (5 bases). The CDR3 is 15 residues long. The germline V and J ends were trimmed by 1 base and 6 bases, with 15 bases remaining between them. Looked up from germline, CDR1 is MGHRA and CDR2 is YSYEKL. The CDR3 protein is CASSQVLGGAHGYTS. DNA for the CDR3: TGCGCCAGCAGCCAAGTACTGGGAGGGGCGCATGGCTACACCTCC.

This clonotype appeared once. CDR3 coding DNA: TGTGCCAGCAGTGAAGGGGTCCTCGGAAACACCATATATTTT. Protein: CASSEGVLGNTIYF. V is TRBV6-1 and J is TRBJ1-3, with no clear D. The germline CDR1 and CDR2 sequences are MNHNS and SASEGT. The CDR3 extends over 14 amino acids. V dropped 1 base and J dropped 4 bases, with 8 bases sitting between them.

Ten or more counts support this clonotype. This rearrangement joins TRBV5-4 to TRBJ1-1, with D uncertain. Germline loops: CDR1 SGHNT, CDR2 YYREEE (reference sequence). Between the trimmed V and J ends, which lost 3 bases and 1 base, there was a span of 10 bases. This CDR3 has 14 amino acids. The CDR3 spells CASSSQDGNTEAFF. CDR3 nucleotide sequence: TGTGCCAGCAGCTCTCAAGACGGGAACACTGAAGCTTTCTTT.

The chain employs TRBV4-1 and TRBJ2-7, with TRBD2 as a possible D gene (6 bases). The CDR3 length is 16 residues. V was pared by 4 bases and J by 0 bases, with 16 bases between. Germline CDR1 reads MGHRA; CDR2 reads YSYEKL. CDR3 amino acids: CASSLEGAVSSYEQYF. For the CDR3, the DNA is TGCGCCAGCAGCCTGGAGGGCGCAGTGAGCTCCTACGAGCAGTACTTC.

V is TRBV6-5 and J is TRBJ1-1, with D unresolved. From germline, CDR1 is MNHEY and CDR2 SVGAGI. The ends were cut back, 2 bases at V and 2 bases at J, with 6 bases in the middle. The CDR3 is 13 amino acids. The CDR3 loop reads CASSYRKNTEAFF. The CDR3 DNA reads as TGTGCCAGCAGTTACCGCAAAAACACTGAAGCTTTCTTT.

In its sample, this clonotype was seen many times. The J gene is TRBJ1-2, the V gene TRBV14, with a tentative D call TRBD1 (6 bases). The CDR3 spans 16 residues. In germline, CDR1 is SGHDN, CDR2 FVKESK. The V end was cut by 4 bases, the J end by 6 bases, with 21 bases between. The CDR3 here is CASSPITARGGNGYTF. The CDR3 DNA is TGTGCCAGCAGCCCCATCACTGCGAGGGGGGGAAATGGCTACACCTTC.

At least ten counts were recorded for this clonotype. The chain uses TRBV6-6 and TRBJ2-7, with TRBD1 as a possible D gene (6 bases). Trimming removed 5 bases at V and 0 bases at J, with 11 bases between. CDR3 length: 14 amino acids. Germline CDR1 and CDR2: MNHNY and SVGAGI (reference sequence). CDR3 DNA: TGTGCCAGCAGTCGACAGGATAGCTCCTACGAGCAGTACTTC. It specifies CASSRQDSSYEQYF.

This clonotype was counted many times. V is TRBV6-2 or TRBV6-3 and J is TRBJ1-1; D remains ambiguous. Trimming took off 6 bases at V and 1 base at J, with 15 bases between the two ends. Germline loops: CDR1 MNHEY, CDR2 SVGEGT. The CDR3 sequence is 15 residues long. This CDR3 is CASRLRTVPNTEAFF. In DNA form, the CDR3 reads TGTGCCAGCAGACTCAGGACGGTACCGAACACTGAAGCTTTCTTT.